These 25 T cell receptor beta chains came from one sample sequenced in a study of PD-1 blockade in classical Hodgkin lymphoma. With no exception, relapse followed autologous stem cell transplantation in all patients, and brentuximab vedotin exposure varied. Assay used: immunoSEQ multiplex PCR; TCRdb lists only in-frame clones, some missing. This table holds about 37,000 clones, 75% to 85% found once. The sequences come from peripheral blood mononuclear cells (PBMCs), collected at baseline. The source of these receptors is a human donor with classical Hodgkin lymphoma.

The rearrangement links TRBV4-1 to TRBJ2-5, with 8 bases identical to TRBD2. The length of the CDR3 is 15 residues. Germline-derived CDR1 and CDR2 are MGHRA and YSYEKL. The V and J ends lost 0 bases and 5 bases, in that order; junction bases with no gene match: 5. The CDR3 region is CASSQDSGSRETQYF. The CDR3, as DNA: TGCGCCAGCAGCCAAGACAGCGGGAGCAGGGAGACCCAGTACTTC.

This chain links TRBV5-6 with TRBJ2-7, with 7 bases lining up with TRBD2. This CDR3 is 15 amino acids long. V lost 7 bases and J lost 2; bases outside the gene matches: 12. Germline assignment: CDR1 SGHDT and CDR2 YYEEEE. CDR3 sequence: CASQAWTSMTYEQYF. CDR3 DNA sequence: TGTGCCAGCCAAGCTTGGACTAGTATGACCTACGAGCAGTACTTC.

This clone occurred a few times. This chain connects TRBV6-1 to TRBJ2-7, with D possibly being TRBD2 (6 bases). The CDR3 spans 15 residues. Trimming left V 9 bases short and J 2 bases short, with 20 bases between. The germline V gene has CDR1 MNHNS and CDR2 SASEGT. As DNA, the CDR3 is TGTGCCAGTCAAATTGTGGAGGGAGCGGCCTACGAGCAGTACTTC. This translates into CASQIVEGAAYEQYF.

This chain uses TRBV15 with TRBJ1-5; D is unresolved. The V end was cut by 3 bases, the J end by 3 bases, with 6 bases between. The CDR3 is 13 residues long. The germline gives CDR1 LNHNV, CDR2 YYDKDF (reference sequence). CDR3 DNA: TGTGCCACCAGCAGTCGGGTCAATCAGCCCCAGCATTTT. This codes for CATSSRVNQPQHF.

A few counts support this clone. This rearrangement joins TRBV2 to TRBJ2-2, with 7 bases identical to TRBD1. CDR1 is SNHLY, CDR2 FYNNEI, per germline. This CDR3 contains 16 residues. After removal of 5 bases from V and 4 bases from J, the junction contained 10 bases not matched to a gene. CDR3 protein: CASSLVDRVSTGELFF. Written as DNA, the CDR3 is TGTGCCAGCAGTCTAGTCGACAGGGTGAGCACCGGGGAGCTGTTTTTT.

V and J are TRBV19 and TRBJ2-3; D is unclear. The V and J ends lost 3 bases and 2 bases respectively, with 9 bases between them. In germline, CDR1 is LNHDA, CDR2 SQIVND (reference sequence). The CDR3 totals 14 residues. CDR3 sequence: CASSIRNHTDTQYF. CDR3 bases: TGTGCCAGTAGTATCAGGAACCACACAGATACGCAGTATTTT.

The rearrangement links TRBV13 to TRBJ2-3; 8 bases are shared with TRBD2. The CDR3 runs to 14 residues. Germline values: CDR1 PRHDT, CDR2 FYEKMQ (reference sequence). V lost 6 bases and J lost 7; bases outside the gene matches: 9. CDR3 loop: CASRRGSGRNTQYF. The CDR3 DNA sequence: TGTGCCAGCAGGCGGGGGAGCGGGAGAAATACGCAGTATTTT.

The V gene is TRBV11-2, the J gene TRBJ1-5, with TRBD1 as a possible D gene (5 bases). Germline V gene lookup returns CDR1 SGHAT and CDR2 FQNNGV. CDR3 length: 14 residues. The ends were cut back, 5 bases at V and 4 bases at J, with 12 bases in the middle. This CDR3 reads CASSPTWGNQPQHF. CDR3 DNA: TGTGCCAGCAGCCCCACGTGGGGGAATCAGCCCCAGCATTTT. Combining the CDR3 with reference TRBV11-2 and TRBJ1-5 gives the whole variable domain EAGVAQSPRYKIIEKRQSVAFWCNPISGHATLYWYQQILGQGPKLLIQFQNNGVVDDSQLPKDRFSAERLKGVDSTLKIQPAKLEDSAVYLCASSPTWGNQPQHFGDGTRLSIL.

This rearrangement joins TRBV11-3 to TRBJ1-3; perhaps TRBD1 as D (6 bases). The CDR3 sequence is 16 residues long. The V and J ends lost 5 bases and 2 bases respectively, with 16 bases between them. CDR1 and CDR2 (germline): SGHNT, YENEEA. Written as DNA, the CDR3 is TGTGCCAGCAGCCCAAGAATCGGGACACCTGGAAACACCATATATTTT. Protein: CASSPRIGTPGNTIYF.

This clone was seen more than once but under ten times. The gene calls are TRBV7-2 and TRBJ1-3; 9 nucleotides agree with TRBD1. The germline V gene has CDR1 SGHTA and CDR2 FQGNSA. The V gene end was trimmed by 3 bases and the J gene end by 4 bases; junction bases not matched to a gene: 4. The CDR3 contains 15 residues. CDR3 coding DNA: TGTGCCAGCAGCTTCGGGACAGGGAAAGGAAACACCATATATTTT. Translation: CASSFGTGKGNTIYF.

This clone has a handful of counts. The J gene is TRBJ1-2, the V gene TRBV27, with a possible D match to TRBD1 (5 bases). The germline V and J ends were trimmed by 2 bases and 4 bases, with 14 bases remaining between them. Per germline, CDR1 MNHEY and CDR2 SMNVEV (reference sequence). The CDR3 totals 15 residues. The CDR3 bases are TGTGCCAGCAGTTTAAGCCCCACAGGCAGCTATGGCTACACCTTC. This encodes CASSLSPTGSYGYTF.

This clone was observed a few times. Additional DNA sequences in this sample encode the identical CDR3. The V gene is TRBV7-8, the J gene TRBJ2-1, with D unclear. Germline CDR1 reads SGHVS; CDR2 reads FQNEAQ. Trimming shortened V by 0 bases and J by 0 bases, and 3 bases separated the two germline ends. The CDR3 is made up of 14 amino acids. The CDR3: CASSLAGSYNEQFF. The DNA of the CDR3 is TGTGCCAGCAGCTTAGCGGGCTCCTACAATGAGCAGTTCTTC.

This chain uses TRBV6-5 with TRBJ2-5; TRBD2 matches 7 bases. The CDR3 has 14 residues. J was trimmed by 6 bases and V by 0 bases; bases with no gene match: 4. Germline V gene lookup returns CDR1 MNHEY and CDR2 SVGAGI. Written as DNA, the CDR3 is TGTGCCAGCAGTTACTCGATCGGGAGGCAGACCCAGTACTTC. This codes for CASSYSIGRQTQYF.

The rearrangement links TRBV7-3 to TRBJ2-5; TRBD1 might be the D (6 bases). The germline gives CDR1 SGHTA, CDR2 FQGTGA. The germline V and J ends were trimmed by 5 bases and 3 bases, with 25 bases remaining between them. The CDR3 runs to 18 residues. The CDR3 region has the DNA TGTGCCAGCAGCCAAATTGGGGGCGACTTGGCGACGAAAGAGACCCAGTACTTC. Translating gives CASSQIGGDLATKETQYF.

DNA for the CDR3: TGTGCCAGCAGTTCTCGACAGGGTATCCTCTCCGAGCAGTACTTC. Its protein product is CASSSRQGILSEQYF. The V gene is TRBV6-5, the J gene TRBJ2-7, with 7 bases fitting TRBD1. V was clipped by 4 bases and J by 6 bases; unmatched bases: 12. Germline V CDR1 and CDR2: MNHEY, SVGAGI. This CDR3 comprises 15 residues.

The chain couples TRBV5-5 to TRBJ2-5; TRBD2 is a possible D gene (6 bases). The CDR3 loop spans 16 amino acids. The V gene lost 5 bases and the J gene lost 1 base, with 18 bases spanning the gap. Germline lookup yields CDR1 SGHKS and CDR2 YYEKEE (reference sequence). This CDR3 is CASSFEGRGFQETQYF. CDR3 DNA: TGTGCCAGCAGTTTTGAGGGCCGGGGGTTCCAAGAGACCCAGTACTTC.

This clone has only one observation. The V gene is TRBV2, the J gene TRBJ1-1; D gene uncertain. CDR3 length: 14 amino acids. V gave up 5 bases and J gave up 2 bases, with 12 bases separating them. Germline CDR1 SNHLY, CDR2 FYNNEI. The CDR3 region has the DNA TGTGCCAGCAGTTTAATCCAAGCTAACACTGAAGCTTTCTTT. It translates to CASSLIQANTEAFF.

The chain recombines TRBV5-1 with TRBJ1-5, with a possible D match to TRBD1 (6 bases). Trimming left V 0 bases short and J 6 bases short, with 7 bases between. Germline V gene sequence: CDR1 SGHRS, CDR2 YFSETQ. CDR3 length: 13 residues. In DNA form, the CDR3 reads TGCGCCAGCAGCTTGGAGGGGGGTCAGCCCCAGCATTTT. This gives the protein CASSLEGGQPQHF.

A remark on this clone: At the DNA level, this CDR3 is encoded by other sequences in the same sample as well. This chain uses TRBV6-4 with TRBJ2-1; D possibly uses TRBD1 or TRBD2 (6 bases each). Germline lookup yields CDR1 MRHNA and CDR2 SNTAGT. The V end lost 0 bases, the J end lost 8 bases, and 14 bases lay between the germline ends. This CDR3 has 15 residues. CDR3 sequence: CASSDSGGRLDEQFF. The CDR3 bases are TGTGCCAGCAGTGACTCAGGGGGGAGGCTGGATGAGCAGTTCTTC.

J is TRBJ2-3 and V is TRBV6-5; the D gene is possibly TRBD2 (6 bases). From germline, CDR1 is MNHEY and CDR2 SVGAGI. The V end was cut by 2 bases, the J end by 1 base, with 10 bases between. This CDR3 region has 15 residues. The CDR3 loop is CASSYAGTGTDTQYF. CDR3 nucleotide sequence: TGTGCCAGCAGTTACGCCGGGACTGGCACAGATACGCAGTATTTT.

The V and J genes are TRBV7-2 and TRBJ1-2, with 7 positions matching TRBD1. With V trimmed by 5 bases and J by 1 base, 7 bases remained unmatched. Per germline, CDR1 SGHTA and CDR2 FQGNSA. The CDR3 sequence is 15 residues long. In DNA, the CDR3 is TGTGCCAGCAGCCACTACAGGGGCCTTAACTATGGCTACACCTTC. Amino acid sequence: CASSHYRGLNYGYTF.

The chain links TRBV7-9 to TRBJ2-7, with 7 positions matching TRBD1. V shed 4 bases, J shed 2 bases, and the junction held 5 bases outside the gene matches. This CDR3 has 14 residues. Germline V CDR1 and CDR2: SEHNR, FQNEAQ (reference sequence). CDR3 region: CASSSTGTAYEQYF. The CDR3 DNA follows: TGTGCCAGCAGCTCAACCGGGACAGCCTACGAGCAGTACTTC.

The chain recombines TRBV28 with TRBJ2-7; no firm D call. The CDR3 totals 14 residues. V lost 2 bases and J lost 1, with 9 bases in between. The germline V gene has CDR1 MDHEN and CDR2 SYDVKM. As DNA, the CDR3 is TGTGCCAGCAGTTTAGCTGGCAGTTCCTACGAGCAGTACTTC. Its translation is CASSLAGSSYEQYF.

The chain uses TRBV6-6 and TRBJ2-7; D gene ambiguous. CDR1 and CDR2 from the germline V gene are MNHNY and SVGAGI (reference sequence). This CDR3 is built from 13 residues. Trimming stripped 0 bases from V and 3 bases from J, with 6 bases between. CDR3 loop: CASSYSPHYEQYF. CDR3 nucleotide sequence: TGTGCCAGCAGTTACTCTCCCCACTACGAGCAGTACTTC.

For this clone: The sample holds other DNA sequences that translate to the same CDR3. V and J are TRBV4-1 and TRBJ2-1; TRBD2 agrees at 7 bases. CDR1 is MGHRA and CDR2 is YSYEKL in the germline V gene. This CDR3 region has 16 residues. With 1 base clipped from V and 4 bases from J, the junction kept 7 bases outside the gene matches. The CDR3 spells CASSQVRLAVYNEQFF. In DNA form, the CDR3 reads TGCGCCAGCAGCCAAGTAAGGCTAGCGGTGTACAATGAGCAGTTCTTC.